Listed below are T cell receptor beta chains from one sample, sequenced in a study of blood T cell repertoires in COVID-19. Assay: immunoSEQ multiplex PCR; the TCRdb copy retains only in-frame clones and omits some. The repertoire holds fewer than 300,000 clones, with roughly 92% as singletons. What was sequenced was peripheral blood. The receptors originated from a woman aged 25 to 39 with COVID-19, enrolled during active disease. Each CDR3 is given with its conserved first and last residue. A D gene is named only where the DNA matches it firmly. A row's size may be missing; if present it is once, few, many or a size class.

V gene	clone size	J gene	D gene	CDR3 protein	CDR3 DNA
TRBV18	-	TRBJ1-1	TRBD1	CASSLRTGGAGIVTEAFF	TGTGCCAGCTCACTCCGGACAGGGGGCGCGGGAATCGTAACTGAAGCTTTCTTT
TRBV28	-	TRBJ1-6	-	CASSLRGRDNSPLHF	TGTGCCAGCAGTTTACGGGGTAGGGATAATTCACCCCTCCACTTT
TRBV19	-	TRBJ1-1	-	CASSKLNTEAFF	TGTGCCAGTAGTAAACTAAACACTGAAGCTTTCTTT
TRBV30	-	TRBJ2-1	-	CAWSLGAYNEQFF	TGTGCCTGGAGTCTGGGAGCCTACAATGAGCAGTTCTTC
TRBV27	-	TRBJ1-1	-	CASSPRNLGTEAFF	TGTGCCAGCAGTCCAAGAAACCTCGGCACTGAAGCTTTCTTT
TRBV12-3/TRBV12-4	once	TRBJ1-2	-	CASSSTAYGYTF	TGTGCCAGCAGTTCGACAGCCTATGGCTACACCTTC
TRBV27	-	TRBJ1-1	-	CASSQGTATEAFF	TGTGCCAGCAGTCAGGGGACCGCAACTGAAGCTTTCTTT
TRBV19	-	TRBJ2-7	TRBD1	CASSIGRPGQNYEQYF	TGTGCCAGTAGTATAGGCCGACCGGGACAGAACTACGAGCAGTACTTC
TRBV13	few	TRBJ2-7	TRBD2	CASSISGKVGYEQYF	TGTGCCAGCAGCATTAGCGGGAAGGTCGGCTACGAGCAGTACTTC
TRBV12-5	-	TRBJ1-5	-	CASTLTANQPQHF	TGTGCTAGCACTCTGACAGCAAATCAGCCCCAGCATTTT
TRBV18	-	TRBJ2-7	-	CASSPSGTDTYEQYF	TGTGCCAGCTCACCCTCCGGGACTGATACCTACGAGCAGTACTTC
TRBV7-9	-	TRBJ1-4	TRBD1	CASSSSGQQNEKLFF	TGTGCCAGCAGTTCCTCGGGACAGCAAAATGAAAAACTGTTTTTT
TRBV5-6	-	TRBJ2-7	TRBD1	CASSPMTGDGSYEQYF	TGTGCCAGCAGCCCAATGACAGGGGATGGATCCTACGAGCAGTACTTC
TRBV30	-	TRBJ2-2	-	CAWSVGIRGAGELFF	TGTGCCTGGAGTGTAGGAATCAGGGGGGCCGGGGAGCTGTTTTTT
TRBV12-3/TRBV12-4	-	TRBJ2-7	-	CASSGWDFEQYF	TGTGCCAGCAGTGGATGGGACTTCGAGCAGTACTTC
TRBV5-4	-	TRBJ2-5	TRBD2	CASSATSGRAGETQYF	TGTGCCAGCAGCGCGACTAGCGGGAGGGCGGGGGAGACCCAGTACTTC
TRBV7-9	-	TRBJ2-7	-	CASSFGSDLYEQYF	TGTGCCAGCAGCTTCGGGTCTGACCTTTACGAGCAGTACTTC
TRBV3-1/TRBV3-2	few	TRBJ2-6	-	CASSLQSLSSGANVLTF	TGTGCCAGCAGCCTCCAATCCCTAAGTTCTGGGGCCAACGTCCTGACTTTC
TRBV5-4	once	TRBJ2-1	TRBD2	CASSVAGLTTYNEQFF	TGTGCCAGCAGTGTTGCGGGACTAACGACTTACAATGAGCAGTTCTTC
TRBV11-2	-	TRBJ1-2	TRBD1	CASSLAGTGFAYGYTF	TGTGCCAGCAGCTTAGCGGGGACAGGGTTTGCCTATGGCTACACCTTC
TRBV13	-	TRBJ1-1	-	CASSSLGPGGTEAFF	TGTGCCAGCAGCTCCCTTGGGCCCGGGGGCACTGAAGCTTTCTTT
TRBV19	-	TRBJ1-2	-	CASSRADYGYTF	TGTGCCAGTAGTAGGGCAGACTATGGCTACACCTTC
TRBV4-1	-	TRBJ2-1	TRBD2	CASSQSGLAVNEQFF	TGCGCCAGCAGCCAAAGCGGGCTAGCGGTGAATGAGCAGTTCTTC
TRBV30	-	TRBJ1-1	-	CAWRGGANTEAFF	TGTGCCTGGAGAGGGGGGGCGAACACTGAAGCTTTCTTT
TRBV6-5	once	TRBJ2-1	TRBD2	CASSLNTPGGYNEQFF	TGTGCCAGCAGTTTAAATACCCCGGGAGGCTACAATGAGCAGTTCTTC
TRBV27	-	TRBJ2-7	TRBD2	CASSLSGGEQYF	TGTGCCAGCAGTTTATCGGGGGGGGAGCAGTACTTC
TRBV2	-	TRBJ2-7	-	CASSVERNAYEQYF	TGTGCCAGCAGTGTCGAGCGGAACGCCTACGAGCAGTACTTC
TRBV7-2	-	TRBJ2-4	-	CASSLPGWDIQYF	TGTGCCAGCAGCTTACCCGGGTGGGACATTCAGTACTTC